Each of the 5 T cell receptor beta chains below was sequenced from the same sample in a study of regulatory T cells in long-lasting Graves disease. Arm-PCR with iRepertoire HTBI primers amplified the CDR3 regions for these TCR beta libraries. Using its own MiXCR run on the multiplex PCR reads, TCRdb lists one record per CDR3 protein. The profile covers 400,000 to 500,000 distinct CDR3 sequences, with approximately 15% appearing a single time and approximately 19% taken by the ten largest. Time point: newly diagnosed GD, antithyroid drugs for less than 3 months. The TCR library was made from RNA extracted from PBMCs. These data also formed part of another study, on T cells in Graves' hyperthyroidism and ophthalmopathy.

The input for sequencing was peripheral blood mononuclear cells (PBMCs), taken at new diagnosis, from a patient treated with antithyroid drugs. These receptors were collected from a woman between 45 and 60 years old with Graves disease.

This clonotype showed up many times. The chain couples TRBV29-1 to TRBJ2-1; TRBD1 is a possible D gene (6 bases). Germline loops: CDR1 SQVTM, CDR2 ANQGSEA. V lost 5 bases and J lost 0, with 14 bases in between. The CDR3 contains 15 residues. CDR3 residues: CSVTLDSSSYNEQFF. CDR3 sequence (DNA): TGCAGCGTTACACTGGACAGTAGCTCCTACAATGAGCAGTTCTTC.

This clonotype was seen a handful of times. V is TRBV9 and J is TRBJ2-1, with D possibly TRBD1 on 6 matching bases. The CDR3 sequence is 14 residues long. From germline, CDR1 is SGDLS and CDR2 YYNGEE. The V and J ends lost 2 bases and 5 bases respectively, with 11 bases between them. CDR3 region: CASSVLDRHNEQFF. The CDR3 DNA reads TGTGCCAGCAGCGTCCTCGACAGGCACAATGAGCAGTTCTTC. Complete variable domain (other parts from reference TRBV9 and TRBJ2-1): DSGVTQTPKHLITATGQRVTLRCSPRSGDLSVYWYQQSLDQGLQFLIQYYNGEERAKGNILERFSAQQFPDLHSELNLSSLELGDSALYFCASSVLDRHNEQFFGPGTRLTVL.

This clonotype was seen ten or more times. The chain links TRBV12-3 or TRBV12-4 to TRBJ2-2, with 14 bases lining up with TRBD2. The ends lost 5 bases at V and 4 bases at J; junction bases unmatched: 3. The CDR3 is made up of 16 amino acids. CDR3 sequence reads: CASSPGLAGVTGELFF. The CDR3, as DNA: TGTGCCAGCAGTCCGGGACTAGCGGGAGTCACCGGGGAGCTGTTTTTT.

The chain combines TRBV5-5 with TRBJ1-2; D gene ambiguous. In germline, CDR1 is SGHKS, CDR2 YYEKEE (reference sequence). V shed 4 bases and J shed 4 bases, with 11 bases lying between them. CDR3 length: 13 residues. CDR3 amino acids: CASSPGVVYGYTF. The CDR3 nucleotides read TGTGCCAGCAGCCCTGGGGTTGTCTATGGCTACACCTTC.

V and J are TRBV25-1 and TRBJ2-2; tentatively, D is TRBD1 (6 bases). The CDR3 has 17 amino acids. The germline V gene has CDR1 MGHDK and CDR2 SYGVNS. The ends were cut back, 5 bases at V and 3 bases at J, with 19 bases in the middle. DNA for the CDR3: TGTGCCAGCAGTACCAACCTGGTAAAGGGGGACACCGGGGAGCTGTTTTTT. As protein: CASSTNLVKGDTGELFF.